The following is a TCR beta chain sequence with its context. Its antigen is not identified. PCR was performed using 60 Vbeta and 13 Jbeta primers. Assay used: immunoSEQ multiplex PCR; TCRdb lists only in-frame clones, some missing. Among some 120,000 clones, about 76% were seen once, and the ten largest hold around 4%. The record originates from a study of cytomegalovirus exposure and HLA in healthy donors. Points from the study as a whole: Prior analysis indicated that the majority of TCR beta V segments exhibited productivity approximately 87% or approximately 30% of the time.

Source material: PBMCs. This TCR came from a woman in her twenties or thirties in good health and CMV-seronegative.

For the CDR3, the DNA is TGCGCCAGCAGTGACCAGAAATCGTTCCCCTACAATGAGCAGTTCTTC. Its protein is CASSDQKSFPYNEQFF. This chain uses TRBV10-1 with TRBJ2-1, with D uncertain. With 3 bases removed from V and 2 bases from J, the gap between germline ends came to 14 bases. The CDR3 runs to 16 residues. Per the germline V gene, CDR1 is WNHNN and CDR2 is SYGVQD (reference sequence).